This T cell receptor (beta chain) was found in a study of cytomegalovirus exposure and HLA in healthy donors. With 60 Vbeta and 13 Jbeta primers, the PCR was carried out. Assay used: immunoSEQ multiplex PCR; TCRdb lists only in-frame clones, some missing. This table has more than 150,000 clones, over 60% appearing once. Germline assignment: CDR1 MGHRA and CDR2 YSYEKL. This CDR3 spans 15 amino acids. V lost 4 bases to trimming and J lost 16 bases, with 26 bases between them. The clonotype comes from a man in his forties or fifties in good health and CMV-seropositive. The J gene is TRBJ2-1, the V gene TRBV4-1; a possible D gene is TRBD2 (7 bases). The source material was PBMCs. This CDR3 is CASSREGGPLPPRFF. CDR3 coding DNA: TGCGCCAGCAGCCGGGAGGGGGGGCCTTTGCCACCGCGTTTCTTC.